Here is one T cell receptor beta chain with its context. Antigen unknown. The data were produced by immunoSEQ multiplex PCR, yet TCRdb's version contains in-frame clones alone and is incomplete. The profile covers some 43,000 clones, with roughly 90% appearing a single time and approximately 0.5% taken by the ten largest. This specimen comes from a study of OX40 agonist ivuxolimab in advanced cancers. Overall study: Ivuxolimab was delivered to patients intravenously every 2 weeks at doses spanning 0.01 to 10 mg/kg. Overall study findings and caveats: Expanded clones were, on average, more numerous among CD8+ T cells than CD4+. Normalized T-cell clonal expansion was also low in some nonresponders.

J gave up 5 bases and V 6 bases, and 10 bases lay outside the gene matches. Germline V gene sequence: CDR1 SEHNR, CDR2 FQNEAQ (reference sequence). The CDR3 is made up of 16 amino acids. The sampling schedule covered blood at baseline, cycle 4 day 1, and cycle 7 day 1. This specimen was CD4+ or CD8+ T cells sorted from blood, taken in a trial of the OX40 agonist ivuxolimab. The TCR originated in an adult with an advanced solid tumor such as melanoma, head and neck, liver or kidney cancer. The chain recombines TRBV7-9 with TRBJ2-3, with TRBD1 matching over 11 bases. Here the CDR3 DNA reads TGTGCCAGCAGTAATTCGGACAGGGGGCATGGAGATACGCAGTATTTT. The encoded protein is CASSNSDRGHGDTQYF.